This T cell receptor (beta chain) was recorded in a study of T cells in localized non-small cell lung cancer. Only in-frame clones appear in the TCRdb table, and some are missing; sequencing was by immunoSEQ multiplex PCR. This table has 1,300 to 1,500 clones, just under 20% appearing once. As to this clone: What it binds is unknown.

Germline V gene sequence: CDR1 MNHGY, CDR2 SAAAGT. The CDR3 has 14 amino acids. V dropped 8 bases and J dropped 0 bases, with 13 bases sitting between them. Study-wide points: Peak T cell clonality was found in uninvolved adjacent lung, exceeding tumor. Analysis by sequencing included only one tumor region, so heterogeneity remains possible. Appearance in adjacent lung was seen for a median approximately 58 of the top 100 tumor clones.

V usage is TRBV6-8 and J usage is TRBJ1-1; D might be TRBD1 (5 bases). The sequenced sample was normal lung tissue next to the tumor, obtained before any cancer treatment. The TCR originated in a woman aged 40 to 75 with stage II lung adenocarcinoma. The CDR3 nucleotides are TGTGCCAGCCGGGACTTCGCCATGAACACTGAAGCTTTCTTT. It codes for CASRDFAMNTEAFF.